A selection of T cell receptor beta chains follows, all from one sample in a study of shared clonotypes between healthy human individuals. Data came from immunoSEQ multiplex PCR; TCRdb stores just in-frame clones and leaves some out. The data contain about 530,000 clones, 75% to 80% of them singletons. Material: PBMCs. The receptors stem from a woman aged 40 to 50 in good health. Some clones in this sample may be carry-over from other donors' samples. Each CDR3 is given with its conserved first and last residue. The D gene is left open where the match is weak. A row's size may be missing; if present it is once, few, many or a size class.

TRBJ2-7 | NA | TRBV15 | NA | TGTGCCACCAGCAGAGAGTTAGGAGGGCCCTACGAGCAGTACTTC | CATSRELGGPYEQYF
TRBJ2-5 | NA | TRBV6-6 | NA | TGTGCCAGCAGTACTTCCAGGGCAGAGACCCAGTACTTC | CASSTSRAETQYF
TRBJ2-1 | NA | TRBV5-4 | many | TGTGCCAGCAGGCTAGACTCCTACAATGAGCAGTTCTTC | CASRLDSYNEQFF
TRBJ1-1 | TRBD1 | TRBV18 | NA | TGTGCCAGCTCATCCCCGGACAGGGGGAACACTGAAGCTTTCTTT | CASSSPDRGNTEAFF
TRBJ2-6 | NA | TRBV19 | once | TGTGCCAGTAGTATAACTGCCACCGGGGCCAACGTCCTGACTTTC | CASSITATGANVLTF
TRBJ1-2 | NA | TRBV28 | NA | TGTGCCAGCAGTCCGAGGGACCCTTGGGGCGGCTACACCTTC | CASSPRDPWGGYTF
TRBJ2-1 | NA | TRBV10-2 | once | TGCGCCAGCGCGACGGGAGCCTACAATGAGCAGTTCTTC | CASATGAYNEQFF
TRBJ2-5 | NA | TRBV9 | NA | TGTGCCAGCAGCGGGGTCACCGAGACCCAGTACTTC | CASSGVTETQYF
TRBJ2-7 | NA | TRBV4-1 | NA | TGCGCCAGCAGCCAAATCCAGACAGCCTCCTACGAGCAGTACTTC | CASSQIQTASYEQYF
TRBJ2-7 | TRBD2 | TRBV5-8 | NA | TGTGCCAGCAGCCGCGGGACTAGCGGTTCCTACGAGCAGTACTTC | CASSRGTSGSYEQYF
TRBJ2-1 | TRBD2 | TRBV11-3 | NA | TGTGCCAGCAGCACTCGGCCGGGAGCGGGAGGGCCCAATGAGCAGTTCTTC | CASSTRPGAGGPNEQFF
TRBJ1-1 | NA | TRBV7-2 | few | TGTGCCAGCAGCCCTCAGTGGGGAACTGAAGCTTTCTTT | CASSPQWGTEAFF
TRBJ2-2 | NA | TRBV9 | NA | TGTGCCAGCAGGGGGCCCTCGAACACCGGGGAGCTGTTTTTT | CASRGPSNTGELFF
TRBJ2-7 | TRBD2 | TRBV2 | few | TGTGCCAGCAGTGAGTCTAGCGGTTACTACGAGCAGTACTTC | CASSESSGYYEQYF
TRBJ2-1 | NA | TRBV6-4 | many | TGTGCCAGCAGTGACTCGGAGGACGGCCCAGCCAATGAGCAGTTCTTC | CASSDSEDGPANEQFF